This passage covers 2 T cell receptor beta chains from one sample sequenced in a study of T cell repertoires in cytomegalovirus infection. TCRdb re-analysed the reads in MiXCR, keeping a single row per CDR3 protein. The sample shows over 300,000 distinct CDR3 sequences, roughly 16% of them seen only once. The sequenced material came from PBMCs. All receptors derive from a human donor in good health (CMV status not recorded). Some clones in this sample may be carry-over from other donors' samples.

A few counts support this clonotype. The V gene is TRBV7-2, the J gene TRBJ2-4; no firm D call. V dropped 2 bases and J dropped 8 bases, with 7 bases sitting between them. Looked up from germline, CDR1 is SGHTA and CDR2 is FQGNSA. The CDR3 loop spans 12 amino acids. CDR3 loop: CASSLTRDIQYF. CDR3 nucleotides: TGTGCCAGCAGCTTAACACGGGACATTCAGTACTTC.

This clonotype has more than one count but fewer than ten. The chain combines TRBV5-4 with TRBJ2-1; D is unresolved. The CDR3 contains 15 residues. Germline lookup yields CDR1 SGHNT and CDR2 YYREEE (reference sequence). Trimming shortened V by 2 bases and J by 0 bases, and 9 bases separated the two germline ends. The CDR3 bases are TGTGCCAGCAGCTTAATCGACGCCTCCTACAATGAGCAGTTCTTC. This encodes CASSLIDASYNEQFF.